This TCR beta chain was sequenced during a study of response to subunit inactivated influenza vaccine (dated by TCRdb to 2017 to 2018). Concerning the study at large: To follow how T cells responded to a trivalent subunit inactivated influenza vaccine, the researchers relied on deep quantitative profiling of the T cell receptor repertoire. Here is what the overall study found, with its caveats: The authors proposed that each seasonal influenza vaccination may bring in only a limited number of new T cells.

Libraries were made using RT-PCR. Data came from an Illumina HiSeq 2500. TCRdb cleaned the public reads at Q25 with fastp, built clones with MiXCR and kept in-frame beta chains. Entries are consolidated by CDR3 protein sequence, retaining the most common genes and DNA. The sample table holds around 520,000 distinct CDR3 sequences, of which around 25% were seen once. The ten biggest clones cover approximately 2% of the sample. Counted from cysteine to phenylalanine, this CDR3 has 13 amino acids. This entry keeps only the CDR3 DNA: 39 bases, framed from base 1. Per the germline V gene (reference sequence), DFQATT is the CDR1 and SNEGSKA is the CDR2. V loses 7 bases at its end and J loses 8 bases; junction bases beyond the gene matches: 8. A note on this clonotype: The antigen it binds to is not known. The sample holds no much larger clone one base away, and base qualities are not on file.

The material sequenced was CD4+ T cells sorted from PBMCs, taken 4 to 6 days after vaccination. This clonotype was obtained from a man in his fifties or sixties who received an inactivated influenza vaccine. Donor details come from another sample of the same person, matched by shared clones. In this chain, TRBV20-1 is recombined with TRBJ1-6; TRBD1 fits 7 bases in the junction. The CDR3 region reads CSGRRQGDSPLHF. The DNA reads TGCAGTGGCAGACGACAGGGAGATTCACCCCTCCACTTT.